Listed below are T cell receptor beta chains from one sample, sequenced in a study of blood T cell repertoires in COVID-19. Sequenced by immunoSEQ multiplex PCR; TCRdb stores in-frame clones only, minus some. The repertoire has over 140,000 clones, about 80% of them found once; the top ten carry 3.5% to 4.5%. Source material: peripheral blood. These receptors originate from a woman between 55 and 75 years old with acute or convalescent COVID-19. The CDR3 runs from the conserved cysteine through the conserved F or W. The D gene is left open where the match is weak. Size tells how often a clone was seen (once, few, many) or the class of an expanded clone, and some rows leave it out.

V	J	D	size	DNA	CDR3
TRBV3-1/TRBV3-2	TRBJ1-4	-	-	TGTGCCAGCAGCCAAGTACTGGTTAATGAAAAACTGTTTTTT	CASSQVLVNEKLFF
TRBV4-3	TRBJ1-3	-	-	TGCGCCAGCAGCCAAGAGTTGGCCGTCGGGGACTCTGGAAACACCATATATTTT	CASSQELAVGDSGNTIYF
TRBV27	TRBJ2-5	TRBD1	-	TGTGCCAGCAGTACCCAGACAGGGGTTGAGACCCAGTACTTC	CASSTQTGVETQYF
TRBV10-3	TRBJ2-5	-	-	TGTGCCATATCGGACAGTACTCAGGAGACCCAGTACTTC	CAISDSTQETQYF
TRBV18	TRBJ1-1	TRBD1	-	TGTGCCAGCTCACGGCAGGGGGCGAGGAACACTGAAGCTTTCTTT	CASSRQGARNTEAFF
TRBV30	TRBJ1-2	-	-	TGTGCCTGGAGACGATACCTCCGGCCAGGTGATGGCTACACCTTC	CAWRRYLRPGDGYTF
TRBV7-9	TRBJ1-1	-	-	TGTGCCAGCAGCTCCGCAGGGAACACTGAAGCTTTCTTT	CASSSAGNTEAFF
TRBV4-1	TRBJ1-5	TRBD1	-	TGCGCCAGCAGCCAAGATTACTCCGGGACAGGGGGCGCGTATCAGCCCCAGCATTTT	CASSQDYSGTGGAYQPQHF
TRBV10-3	TRBJ1-2	TRBD1	-	TGTGCCACTACAGGGGACCCCCTCTATGGCTACACCTTC	CATTGDPLYGYTF
TRBV9	TRBJ2-1	TRBD2	few	TGTGCCAGCAGCGTTAGACCAATCGGGGAGGGGTTCTTC	CASSVRPIGEGFF
TRBV18	TRBJ1-6	-	few	TGTGCCAGCTCAATCACAGGGATCGGAGAAAATTCACCCCTCCACTTT	CASSITGIGENSPLHF
TRBV6-9	TRBJ1-1	-	few	TGTGCCAGCAGTCCCCCGGGGGTATCATTGTTAGGGACTGAAGCTTTCTTT	CASSPPGVSLLGTEAFF
TRBV2	TRBJ1-2	-	-	TGTGCCAGCAGTGAAATGGAGCTTAACTATGGCTACACCTTC	CASSEMELNYGYTF
TRBV3-1/TRBV3-2	TRBJ2-1	TRBD2	-	TGTGCCAGCAGCCGTACTAGCGGGTACAATGAGCAGTTCTTC	CASSRTSGYNEQFF
TRBV28	TRBJ1-5	-	-	TGTGCCAGCAGCCAGCGACAGCCCCAGCATTTT	CASSQRQPQHF
TRBV6-6	TRBJ2-7	TRBD1	-	TGTGCCAGCAGTTACAACTCAGGGGGCGGCTACGAGCAGTACTTC	CASSYNSGGGYEQYF
TRBV27	TRBJ2-7	-	-	TGTGCCAGTAGATTACAGGGAGGGGCCTACGAGCAGTACTTC	CASRLQGGAYEQYF
TRBV7-3	TRBJ2-1	-	once	TGTGCCAGCAGCCCTATGGGACTGACCAATGAGCAGTTCTTC	CASSPMGLTNEQFF
TRBV5-6	TRBJ1-5	-	-	TGTGCCAGCAGCTTGGTAAGGGGGTTCTCACCGGGGCAGCCCCAGCATTTT	CASSLVRGFSPGQPQHF
TRBV6-8	TRBJ1-5	-	-	TGTGCCAGTAAGGGAGTGGGTCTTAGCAATCAGCCCCAGCATTTT	CASKGVGLSNQPQHF
TRBV5-8	TRBJ2-7	-	-	TGTGCCAGCAGCTTCGTGCAGTACTTC	CASSFVQYF
TRBV27	TRBJ1-2	TRBD1	-	TGTGCCAGCAGTTCGACAGGGTCCCTTGGCTACACCTTC	CASSSTGSLGYTF
TRBV25-1	TRBJ1-3	-	-	TGTGCCAGCAGTGAATACCTGGACAGTCCTGGAAACACCATATATTTT	CASSEYLDSPGNTIYF
TRBV6-5	TRBJ1-1	-	-	TGTGCCAGCACGACGTCAGGGAGGGCTTTCTTT	CASTTSGRAFF
TRBV19	TRBJ1-1	TRBD1	-	TGTGCCAGTAGTATAAGAGACAGGGTGGAAGCTTTCTTT	CASSIRDRVEAFF
TRBV18	TRBJ1-2	-	-	TGTGCCAGCTCACCCTCGACAGGAGAAGGTGGCTACACCTTC	CASSPSTGEGGYTF
TRBV30	TRBJ1-1	-	-	TGTGCCTGGAGTGTACGCAGCGTTATTGCTGAAGCTTTCTTT	CAWSVRSVIAEAFF
TRBV19	TRBJ2-1	-	-	TGTGCCAGTAGTAGTTCTAGCGCCTACAATGAGCAGTTCTTC	CASSSSSAYNEQFF
TRBV7-2	TRBJ1-3	TRBD1	-	TGTGCCAGCAGCTTAGTGGAAACAGGGGTTGGAAACACCATATATTTT	CASSLVETGVGNTIYF
TRBV5-6	TRBJ2-2	-	-	TGTGCCAGCACCCCCCTCGGGGGTACCGGGGAGCTGTTTTTT	CASTPLGGTGELFF
TRBV30	TRBJ2-1	-	-	TGTGCCTGGAGTGGGGGTAGCGGTTACAATGAGCAGTTCTTC	CAWSGGSGYNEQFF
TRBV28	TRBJ1-2	-	-	TGTGCCAGCAGTGTAGTAGCTCGGGCAGACAGTCCTAACTATGGCTACACCTTC	CASSVVARADSPNYGYTF
TRBV24-1	TRBJ2-2	TRBD1	-	TGTGCCACCAGTGACCCCCGCTCCGGGACAGTGGCCACCGGGGAGCTGTTTTTT	CATSDPRSGTVATGELFF
TRBV7-8	TRBJ2-7	-	-	TGTGCCAGCAGCTTCGTCAGGGCCGACGAGCAGTACTTC	CASSFVRADEQYF